This T cell receptor (beta chain) appears in the sequencing data of a study of shared clonotypes between healthy human individuals. Clones were sequenced by immunoSEQ multiplex PCR, and TCRdb holds only the in-frame ones, with some missing. Of roughly 500,000 clones in the sample, 90% to 96% are singletons; the top ten hold about 0.057%. This receptor was obtained from a woman in her 30s in good health. Sequenced input: naive CD4+ T cells sorted from blood. Stated subset: CD45RA+ positively selected.

The CDR3 loop is CAWTAQRERGDYEQYF. CDR3 nucleotides: TGTGCCTGGACTGCCCAGCGAGAGCGGGGAGACTACGAGCAGTACTTC. V gene TRBV30 combines with J gene TRBJ2-5; 7 nucleotides line up with TRBD2. The DNA end favors TRBJ2-7, so the J call may be wrong. CDR1 and CDR2 (germline): GTSNPN, SVGIG (reference sequence). This CDR3 spans 16 amino acids.